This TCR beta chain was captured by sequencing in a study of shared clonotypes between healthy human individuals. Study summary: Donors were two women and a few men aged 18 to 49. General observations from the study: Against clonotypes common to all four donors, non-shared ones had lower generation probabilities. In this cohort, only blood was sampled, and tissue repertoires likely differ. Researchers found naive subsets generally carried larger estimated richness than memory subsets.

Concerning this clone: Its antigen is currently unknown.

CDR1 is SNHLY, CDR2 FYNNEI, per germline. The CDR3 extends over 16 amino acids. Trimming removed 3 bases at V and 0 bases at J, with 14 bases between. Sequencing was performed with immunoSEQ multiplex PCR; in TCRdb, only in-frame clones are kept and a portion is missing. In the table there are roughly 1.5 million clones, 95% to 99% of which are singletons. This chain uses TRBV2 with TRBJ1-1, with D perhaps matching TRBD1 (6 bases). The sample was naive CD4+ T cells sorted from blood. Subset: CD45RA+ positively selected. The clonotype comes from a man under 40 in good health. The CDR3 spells CASSDPGAGVNTEAFF. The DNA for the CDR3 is TGTGCCAGCAGTGATCCGGGGGCCGGCGTGAACACTGAAGCTTTCTTT.